A single TCR beta chain is shown here with its context. The sample originates from a study of blood T cell repertoires in COVID-19. At the level of the study: Both acute and convalescent COVID-19 samples were obtained from the United States, Italy and Spain. The cDNA or gDNA used as material had been derived from T cells, B-cell-depleted T cells, or PBMCs.

Under the authors' procedure: Nucleated cell counts were estimated from reference gene primer amplification. Assay: immunoSEQ multiplex PCR; the TCRdb copy retains only in-frame clones and omits some. V and J calls and clone size come straight from that table; D and trimming were deduced from the DNA. The sample lists roughly 500,000 clones; approximately 89% were seen once. The CDR3 sequence is 14 residues long. V shed 6 bases and J shed 6 bases, with 18 bases lying between them. Germline CDR1 and CDR2: SGHAT and FQNNGV. Patients from Seattle were sampled longitudinally, starting during active infection.

Material for sequencing was peripheral blood. This clonotype was sampled from a man between 18 and 29 years old with COVID-19, enrolled during active disease. The chain joins TRBV11-2 to TRBJ2-7, with a possible D match to TRBD1 (5 bases). CDR3 protein: CASRSIKGSGEQYF. CDR3 bases: TGTGCCAGCAGGTCCATTAAGGGGTCGGGCGAGCAGTACTTC.